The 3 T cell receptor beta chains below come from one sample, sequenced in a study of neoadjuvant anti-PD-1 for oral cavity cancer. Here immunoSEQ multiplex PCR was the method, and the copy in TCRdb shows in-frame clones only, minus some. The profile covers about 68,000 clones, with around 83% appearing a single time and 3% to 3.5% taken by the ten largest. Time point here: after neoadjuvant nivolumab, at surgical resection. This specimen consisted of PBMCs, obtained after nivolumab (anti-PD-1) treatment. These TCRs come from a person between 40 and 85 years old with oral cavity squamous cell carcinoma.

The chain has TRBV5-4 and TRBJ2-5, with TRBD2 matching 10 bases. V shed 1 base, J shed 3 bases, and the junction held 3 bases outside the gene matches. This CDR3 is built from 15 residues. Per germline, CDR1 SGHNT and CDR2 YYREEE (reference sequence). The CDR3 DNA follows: TGTGCCAGCAGCTTGACTAGCGGGGACAAAGAGACCCAGTACTTC. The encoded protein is CASSLTSGDKETQYF.

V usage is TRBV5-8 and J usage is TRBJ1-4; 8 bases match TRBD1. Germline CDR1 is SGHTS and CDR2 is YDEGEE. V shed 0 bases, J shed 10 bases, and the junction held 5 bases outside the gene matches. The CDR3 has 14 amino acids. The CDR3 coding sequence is TGTGCCAGCAGCTTGGAGGACAGGGACAGAAAACTGTTTTTT. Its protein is CASSLEDRDRKLFF.

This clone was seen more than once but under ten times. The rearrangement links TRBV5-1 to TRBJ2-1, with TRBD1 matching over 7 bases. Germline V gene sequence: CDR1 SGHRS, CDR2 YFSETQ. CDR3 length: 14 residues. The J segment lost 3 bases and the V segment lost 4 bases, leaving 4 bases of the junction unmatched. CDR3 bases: TGCGCCAGCAGCCGACAGGGCGGCTACAATGAGCAGTTCTTC. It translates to CASSRQGGYNEQFF.